A selection of T cell receptor beta chains follows, all from one sample in a study of blood T cell repertoires in COVID-19. Assay used: immunoSEQ multiplex PCR; TCRdb lists only in-frame clones, some missing. The sample yields about 190,000 clones, about 85% seen once. The source material was peripheral blood. The receptors shown here come from an elderly woman with acute or convalescent COVID-19. Both conserved end residues are part of each CDR3. A D gene is named only where the DNA matches it firmly. Expanded clones get a size class; other rows say once, few or many, or leave the size out.

clone size	D gene	V gene	J gene	CDR3 protein	CDR3 DNA
NA	NA	TRBV10-3	TRBJ1-1	CAISESPEGTNTEAFF	TGTGCCATCAGTGAGTCCCCTGAGGGTACAAACACTGAAGCTTTCTTT
NA	NA	TRBV18	TRBJ1-5	CASSSMPDQPQHF	TGTGCCAGCTCATCTATGCCGGATCAGCCCCAGCATTTT
NA	NA	TRBV6-6	TRBJ2-7	CASSYQAGYEQYF	TGTGCCAGCAGTTACCAAGCAGGCTACGAGCAGTACTTC
NA	NA	TRBV9	TRBJ2-7	CASSARQQSYEQYF	TGTGCCAGCAGCGCGCGACAGCAATCCTACGAGCAGTACTTC
NA	TRBD1	TRBV5-5	TRBJ2-7	CASGSLIRDSGF	TGTGCCAGCGGTAGCCTAATAAGGGACAGTGGCTTC
NA	TRBD1	TRBV27	TRBJ1-2	CASSLSRGTGGGYGYTF	TGTGCCAGCAGTTTATCGAGGGGGACAGGAGGGGGCTATGGCTACACCTTC
NA	TRBD1	TRBV7-6	TRBJ2-2	CASSKGQGGSGELFF	TGTGCCAGCAGCAAGGGACAGGGCGGTTCCGGGGAGCTGTTTTTT
NA	NA	TRBV7-3	TRBJ2-2	CASSPHSGSNTGELFF	TGTGCCAGCAGCCCTCACAGTGGCTCGAACACCGGGGAGCTGTTTTTT
NA	TRBD1	TRBV19	TRBJ2-6	CASSRDSFSFSGANVLTF	TGTGCCAGCTCCCGGGACAGCTTTTCGTTCTCTGGGGCCAACGTCCTGACTTTC
few	TRBD1	TRBV5-1	TRBJ2-7	CASSLVGGSFDEQYF	TGCGCCAGCAGCTTGGTAGGGGGCAGTTTCGACGAGCAGTACTTC
few	TRBD1	TRBV11-3	TRBJ2-7	CASSLTGTGGFYEQYF	TGTGCCAGCAGCTTAACCGGGACAGGGGGCTTCTACGAGCAGTACTTC